The 19 T cell receptor beta chains in this list originate from one sample, sequenced in a study of identical twins. TCRdb processed the 5' RACE reads anew with MiXCR; each CDR3 protein has one entry. The sample records some 560,000 distinct CDR3 sequences, roughly 9.9% being singletons. These data are also associated with another study on yellow fever vaccine responses in identical twins.

Sequenced: PBMCs. The receptors were gathered from a woman aged 18 to 35 in good health.

This clonotype was found many times. This chain links TRBV20-1 with TRBJ2-1, with unresolved D. This CDR3 has 10 residues. Looked up from germline, CDR1 is DFQATT and CDR2 is SNEGSKA (reference sequence). V lost 5 bases, J lost 4 bases, and 3 bases lay in between. CDR3 coding DNA: TGCAGTGCTCCTTACAATGAGCAGTTCTTC. Amino acids: CSAPYNEQFF.

This clonotype appeared a few times. The gene calls are TRBV11-1 and TRBJ2-3; 7 bases match TRBD2. The CDR3 extends over 19 amino acids. The ends lost 1 base at V and 0 bases at J; junction bases unmatched: 13. Germline CDR1 SGHAT, CDR2 FQDESV (reference sequence). This CDR3 is CASSLGRGIPAYSTDTQYF. CDR3 DNA: TGTGCCAGCAGCTTAGGGCGGGGGATCCCCGCCTATAGCACAGATACGCAGTATTTT.

This clonotype showed up many times. The chain employs TRBV5-1 and TRBJ2-1; D remains ambiguous. CDR3 size: 15 residues. CDR1 is SGHRS, CDR2 YFSETQ, per germline. Trimming pared 1 base from V and 0 bases from J, leaving 8 bases between. The CDR3 nucleotides read TGCGCCAGCAGCTTGTTTCCGAGCTCCTACAATGAGCAGTTCTTC. This translates into CASSLFPSSYNEQFF. The complete variable domain, with remaining parts taken from reference TRBV5-1 and TRBJ2-1, reads KAGVTQTPRYLIKTRGQQVTLSCSPISGHRSVSWYQQTPGQGLQFLFEYFSETQRNKGNFPGRFSGRQFSNSRSEMNVSTLELGDSALYLCASSLFPSSYNEQFFGPGTRLTVL.

The chain uses TRBV14 and TRBJ2-2; 10 bases line up with TRBD2. Germline CDR1 SGHDN, CDR2 FVKESK. The CDR3 covers 18 residues. V trimming: 1 base; J trimming: 4 bases; junction bases outside the gene matches: 9. CDR3 in amino acids: CASSQGSPLAGATGELFF. The CDR3 coding sequence is TGTGCCAGCAGCCAAGGGTCCCCCCTAGCGGGAGCCACCGGGGAGCTGTTTTTT. Based on the CDR3 plus reference TRBV14 and TRBJ2-2, the full variable domain is EAGVTQFPSHSVIEKGQTVTLRCDPISGHDNLYWYRRVMGKEIKFLLHFVKESKQDESGMPNNRFLAERTGGTYSTLKVQPAELEDSGVYFCASSQGSPLAGATGELFFGEGSRLTVL.

The sample holds a few counts of this clonotype. This chain connects TRBV6-6 to TRBJ2-1, with a weak D call TRBD2 (5 bases). Trimming shortened V by 2 bases and J by 8 bases, and 10 bases separated the two germline ends. The CDR3 spans 13 residues. Germline lookup yields CDR1 MNHNY and CDR2 SVGAGI (reference sequence). DNA for the CDR3: TGTGCCAGCAGTTACACCGGTAGCGATGAGCAGTTCTTC. Amino acid sequence: CASSYTGSDEQFF.

This clonotype occurred many times. The chain employs TRBV10-3 and TRBJ2-1; 13 nucleotides agree with TRBD2. J gave up 7 bases and V 3 bases, and 6 bases lay outside the gene matches. The CDR3 is made up of 16 amino acids. CDR1 and CDR2 (germline): ENHRY, SYGVKD. The CDR3 DNA reads TGTGCCATCAGTGACCCCGGGACTAGCGGGGAAAATGAGCAGTTCTTC. This encodes CAISDPGTSGENEQFF.

Only a few counts were recorded for this clonotype. The chain couples TRBV12-3 or TRBV12-4 to TRBJ2-1, with 7 nucleotides matching TRBD1. The V gene end was trimmed by 6 bases and the J gene end by 3 bases; junction bases not matched to a gene: 8. The CDR3 extends over 15 amino acids. DNA for the CDR3: TGTGCCAGCAGAGCAAAACAGGGGCGCTACAATGAGCAGTTCTTC. This gives the protein CASRAKQGRYNEQFF.

This clonotype was recorded a few times. The chain couples TRBV7-3 to TRBJ2-1; unclear D gene. There are 14 residues in the CDR3. V was clipped by 4 bases and J by 6 bases, with 13 bases between them. Germline V gene data show CDR1 as SGHTA and CDR2 as FQGTGA. Here the CDR3 DNA reads TGTGCCAGCAGCTCCCCCCGACACCGCAATGAGCAGTTCTTC. It translates to CASSSPRHRNEQFF.

This clonotype occurred many times. V and J are TRBV20-1 and TRBJ2-1; TRBD1 matches 8 bases. The length of the CDR3 is 15 residues. CDR1 and CDR2 from the germline V gene are DFQATT and SNEGSKA (reference sequence). The ends lost 5 bases at V and 2 bases at J; junction bases unmatched: 8. CDR3 region: CSALRGTGPYNEQFF. The CDR3 nucleotides read TGCAGTGCTCTGAGGGGGACAGGACCCTACAATGAGCAGTTCTTC.

The chain has TRBV6-5 and TRBJ2-7; 12 bases match TRBD1. The CDR3 is made up of 14 amino acids. Germline V gene sequence: CDR1 MNHEY, CDR2 SVGAGI. The V segment lost 2 bases and the J segment 6 bases; nucleotides outside the gene matches: 2. The CDR3 DNA is TGTGCCAGCAGTTACGTGGGACAGGGGGCCGAGCAGTACTTC. Translated: CASSYVGQGAEQYF.

The chain couples TRBV20-1 to TRBJ2-1; 8 positions match TRBD2. The V and J ends lost 4 bases and 6 bases, in that order; junction bases with no gene match: 8. The CDR3 has 14 residues. Per germline, CDR1 DFQATT and CDR2 SNEGSKA (reference sequence). The CDR3 DNA reads as TGCAGTGCTATCAAAGCGGGAGTCGGCAATGAGCAGTTCTTC. It specifies CSAIKAGVGNEQFF.

The CDR3 region has the DNA TGCGCCAGCAGCCCGTGGACAGAAGAGACCCAGTACTTC. This translates into CASSPWTEETQYF. The chain is built from TRBV5-1 and TRBJ2-5; TRBD1 might be the D (6 bases). CDR3 length: 13 residues. V lost 4 bases to trimming and J lost 3 bases, with 10 bases between them. Germline lookup yields CDR1 SGHRS and CDR2 YFSETQ.

This chain uses TRBV12-3 or TRBV12-4 with TRBJ1-5; D remains unclear. Trimming left V 2 bases short and J 5 bases short, with 7 bases between. The CDR3 extends over 13 amino acids. The CDR3, as DNA: TGTGCCAGCAGTTTATTTCAAGATCAGCCCCAGCATTTT. Translation gives CASSLFQDQPQHF.

The chain recombines TRBV7-2 with TRBJ2-3, with D perhaps given as TRBD1 or TRBD2 (5 bases each). CDR3 length equals 13 residues. The V gene's germline CDR1 is SGHTA and CDR2 FQGNSA. The ends were cut back, 5 bases at V and 2 bases at J, with 8 bases in the middle. The CDR3 here is CASSRDLTDTQYF. The CDR3 DNA reads as TGTGCCAGCAGCCGGGACCTCACAGATACGCAGTATTTT.

V gene TRBV5-1 combines with J gene TRBJ2-1; 7 positions match TRBD2. The CDR3 runs 16 residues. The germline V gene has CDR1 SGHRS and CDR2 YFSETQ. V lost 4 bases to trimming and J lost 5 bases; unmatched junction nucleotides: 12. The CDR3 nucleotides read TGCGCCAGCAGCGCCAACTGGGGGACTACTAACAATGAGCAGTTCTTC. Translation gives CASSANWGTTNNEQFF.

There are many counts of this clonotype. CDR3 loop: CSAIGGSEVEDTQYF. CDR3 DNA sequence: TGCAGTGCTATAGGAGGTAGCGAGGTTGAAGATACGCAGTATTTT. The chain uses TRBV20-1 and TRBJ2-3; TRBD2 is a possible D gene (5 bases). The V end was cut by 4 bases, the J end by 5 bases, with 19 bases between. Germline assignment: CDR1 DFQATT and CDR2 SNEGSKA (reference sequence). CDR3 size: 15 residues.

This clonotype was counted a few times. V usage is TRBV10-3 and J usage is TRBJ2-7, with 8 bases that match TRBD1. Trimming cost V 3 bases and J 2 bases; bases outside gene matches: 0. CDR1 is ENHRY and CDR2 is SYGVKD in the germline V gene. CDR3 length: 13 amino acids. For the CDR3, the DNA is TGTGCCATCAGTGAACAGGGGGCCTACGAGCAGTACTTC. It specifies CAISEQGAYEQYF.

The chain is built from TRBV20-1 and TRBJ2-1; 8 nucleotides match TRBD2. V shed 3 bases and J 6 bases; nucleotides not matched to a gene: 16. Germline values: CDR1 DFQATT, CDR2 SNEGSKA (reference sequence). The CDR3 consists of 17 residues. In DNA form, the CDR3 reads TGCAGTGCTAGTGGCGGTCGCCGGGGGGGAAGAACCAATGAGCAGTTCTTC. It translates to CSASGGRRGGRTNEQFF.

This clonotype was seen at least ten times. The V and J genes are TRBV7-2 and TRBJ2-7, with D possibly TRBD2 on 6 matching bases. Germline-derived CDR1 and CDR2 are SGHTA and FQGNSA. This CDR3 is built from 15 residues. Trimming pared 1 base from V and 4 bases from J, leaving 14 bases between. The CDR3 DNA reads TGTGCCAGCAGCTTAGTGGGACTGGCCTCATACGAGCAGTACTTC. Translated, it gives CASSLVGLASYEQYF. The full variable domain, with the rest looked up from reference TRBV7-2 and TRBJ2-7, is GAGVSQSPSNKVTEKGKDVELRCDPISGHTALYWYRQSLGQGLEFLIYFQGNSAPDKSGLPSDRFSAERTGGSVSTLTIQRTQQEDSAVYLCASSLVGLASYEQYFGPGTRLTVT.